This T cell receptor beta chain is from a study of blood T cells in healthy people across ages. Then a second PCR, running about 6 to 11 cycles, was carried out with a sample-barcoded 5' primer and a J-beta primer mix. Each cDNA was tagged by a template-switch adaptor containing 12 random nucleotides. TCRdb re-called the 5' RACE reads through MiXCR, storing one row per CDR3 protein. In the table there are hundreds of thousands of distinct CDR3 sequences, 40% to 45% of which are singletons. Germline V gives CDR1 LGHNA, CDR2 YSLEER. V lost 2 bases to trimming and J lost 1 base, with 11 bases between them. The CDR3 sequence is 15 residues long.

The source is a man older than 75 in good health. Sequencing used blood. The rearrangement joins TRBV4-3 to TRBJ1-2, with D perhaps matching TRBD1 (6 bases). The CDR3 DNA reads as TGCGCCAGCAGCCAACAAAGGACAGATAACTATGGCTACACCTTC. Translating it yields CASSQQRTDNYGYTF.